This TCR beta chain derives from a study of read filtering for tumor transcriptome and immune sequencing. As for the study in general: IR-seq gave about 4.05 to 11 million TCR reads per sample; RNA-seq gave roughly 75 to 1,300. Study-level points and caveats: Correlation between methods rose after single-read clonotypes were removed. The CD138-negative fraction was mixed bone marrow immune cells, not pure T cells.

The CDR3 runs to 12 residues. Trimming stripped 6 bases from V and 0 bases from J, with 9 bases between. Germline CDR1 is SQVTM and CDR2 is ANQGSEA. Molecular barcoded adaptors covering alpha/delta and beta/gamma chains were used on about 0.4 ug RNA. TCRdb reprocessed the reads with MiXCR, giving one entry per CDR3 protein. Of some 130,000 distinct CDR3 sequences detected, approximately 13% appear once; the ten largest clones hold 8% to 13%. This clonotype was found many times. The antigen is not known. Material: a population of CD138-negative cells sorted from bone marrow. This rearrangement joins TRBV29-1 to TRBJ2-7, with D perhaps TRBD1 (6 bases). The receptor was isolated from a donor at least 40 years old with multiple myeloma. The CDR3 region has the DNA TGCAGCGTCCGGACAGACTCCTACGAGCAGTACTTC. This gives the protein CSVRTDSYEQYF.